Each of the 30 T cell receptor beta chains below was sequenced from the same sample in a study of regulatory T cells in long-lasting Graves disease. According to the study, TCR beta libraries were built with iRepertoire HTBI primers and CDR3-region Arm-PCR. A single record per CDR3 protein comes from TCRdb applying MiXCR to the multiplex PCR reads. This sample has about 610,000 distinct CDR3 sequences; 15% to 20% occur once, and the top ten carry about 11%. The time point: newly diagnosed GD, antithyroid drugs for less than 3 months. There was RNA extracted from PBMCs, and the TCR library was made from it. These sequences were also reported in another study, on T cells in Graves' hyperthyroidism and ophthalmopathy.

Sample: peripheral blood mononuclear cells (PBMCs), taken at new diagnosis, from a patient treated with antithyroid drugs. The receptors were sampled from a man between 18 and 29 years old with Graves disease.

The rearrangement links TRBV10-1 to TRBJ2-1; tentatively, D is TRBD2 (7 bases). The CDR3 length is 15 residues. V lost 4 bases, J lost 8 bases, and 18 bases lay in between. Germline-derived CDR1 and CDR2 are WNHNN and SYGVQD (reference sequence). The CDR3 loop reads CASSGRQGEGDEQFF. CDR3 nucleotide sequence: TGCGCCAGCAGTGGCAGACAAGGGGAGGGGGATGAGCAGTTCTTC.

This clonotype was seen at least ten times. The chain uses TRBV27 and TRBJ2-2; 7 bases are shared with TRBD1. Losses at the gene ends were 7 bases for V and 3 bases for J; bases not matched to a gene: 14. The CDR3 is made up of 17 amino acids. In germline, CDR1 is MNHEY, CDR2 SMNVEV (reference sequence). In DNA form, the CDR3 reads TGTGCCAGCACCCACCGAGACCCCACAGGGGACACCGGGGAGCTGTTTTTT. Protein product: CASTHRDPTGDTGELFF.

In DNA, the CDR3 is TGCAGTGCTCTCCACCTTAACACGGGTAGCAATCAGCCCCAGCATTTT. Protein product: CSALHLNTGSNQPQHF. This chain links TRBV20-1 with TRBJ1-5; D gene uncertain. The germline V gene has CDR1 DFQATT and CDR2 SNEGSKA (reference sequence). Trimming pared 5 bases from V and 0 bases from J, leaving 17 bases between. The CDR3 spans 16 residues.

This clonotype was seen many times. This rearrangement joins TRBV28 to TRBJ2-4; TRBD1 matches at 8 bases. V was clipped by 5 bases and J by 4 bases; unmatched bases: 7. Germline CDR1 is MDHEN and CDR2 is SYDVKM. The CDR3 totals 15 residues. The CDR3 DNA reads TGTGCCAGCAGTACCCGACGGGACAGGAAAAACATTCAGTACTTC. This sequence encodes CASSTRRDRKNIQYF.

The J gene is TRBJ1-2, the V gene TRBV5-1; a possible D gene is TRBD1 (5 bases). Trimming left V 2 bases short and J 6 bases short, with 11 bases between. From germline, CDR1 is SGHRS and CDR2 YFSETQ. CDR3 length equals 13 residues. This CDR3 is CASSLRAGDGYTF. The CDR3 DNA reads TGCGCCAGCAGCTTACGGGCGGGGGATGGCTACACCTTC.

This clonotype came up a few times. This chain links TRBV20-1 with TRBJ1-1; D possibly corresponds to TRBD1 (5 bases). CDR1 and CDR2 (germline): DFQATT, SNEGSKA (reference sequence). CDR3 length equals 15 residues. Trimming shortened V by 0 bases and J by 5 bases, and 16 bases separated the two germline ends. The CDR3 reads CSARDPRGGITEAFF. CDR3 nucleotide sequence: TGCAGTGCTAGAGATCCCCGGGGGGGGATTACTGAAGCTTTCTTT.

This clonotype was seen many times. This chain joins TRBV3-1 and TRBJ1-1; D might be TRBD1 (6 bases). Germline CDR1 is LGHDT and CDR2 is YNNKEL (reference sequence). Trimming left V 4 bases short and J 10 bases short, with 13 bases between. This CDR3 is 12 amino acids long. The CDR3 sequence is CASSPLAGAAFF. Here the CDR3 DNA reads TGTGCCAGCAGCCCGTTGGCGGGGGCAGCTTTCTTT.

Regarding this clonotype: At one end, the junction sequence differs from germline, possibly due to a read error. The chain recombines TRBV7-9 with TRBJ2-7, with 15 bases that match TRBD2. Per germline, CDR1 SEHNR and CDR2 FQNEAQ (reference sequence). This CDR3 has 17 residues. This chain's CDR3 is CASSLGGLAGGRRERYF. CDR3 DNA: TGTGCCAGCAGCTTAGGGGGACTAGCGGGAGGCCGAAGGGAGCGGTACTTC.

This clonotype was recorded many times. The rearrangement uses TRBV27 and TRBJ1-2; TRBD1 might be the D (5 bases). The CDR3 extends over 14 amino acids. The V end lost 5 bases, the J end lost 4 bases, and 14 bases lay between the germline ends. Germline loops: CDR1 MNHEY, CDR2 SMNVEV (reference sequence). CDR3 nucleotide sequence: TGTGCCAGCAGTCTGGGGCGGAGAGGCTATGGCTACACCTTC. Amino acid sequence: CASSLGRRGYGYTF.

This clonotype occurred a few times. The V and J genes are TRBV5-1 and TRBJ2-5; D is ambiguous. Trimming removed 4 bases at V and 1 base at J, with 11 bases between. The CDR3 contains 14 residues. Germline V CDR1 and CDR2: SGHRS, YFSETQ. The CDR3 here is CASSPLPTQETQYF. As DNA, the CDR3 is TGCGCCAGCAGCCCATTACCCACCCAAGAGACCCAGTACTTC.

This clonotype was seen many times. It may be a read error: a sequence one base away is much more abundant. V usage is TRBV28 and J usage is TRBJ1-1, with D possibly TRBD1 on 6 matching bases. The V gene lost 7 bases and the J gene lost 1 base, with 10 bases spanning the gap. CDR1 and CDR2 (germline): MDHEN, SYDVKM. The CDR3 is 13 amino acids. This chain's CDR3 is CASNPTGNTEAFF. The CDR3 coding sequence is TGTGCCAGCAACCCGACAGGGAACACTGAAGCTTTCTTT.

As to this clonotype: Since a much larger clone is just one base distant, this may be a read error. The V call is TRBV7-2, the J call TRBJ2-7, with D possibly matching TRBD2 (6 bases). Trimming pared 5 bases from V and 2 bases from J, leaving 19 bases between. The CDR3 totals 16 residues. Germline loops: CDR1 SGHTA, CDR2 FQGNSA. The CDR3 coding sequence is TGTGCCAGCAGCCCTGTGCTTGGGGGGTCCACCTACGAGCAGTACTTC. Protein sequence: CASSPVLGGSTYEQYF.

This clonotype appeared a few times. J is TRBJ1-2 and V is TRBV28; D perhaps matches TRBD1 (5 bases). Per germline, CDR1 MDHEN and CDR2 SYDVKM. CDR3 length: 11 amino acids. The ends were cut back, 7 bases at V and 2 bases at J, with 5 bases in the middle. The CDR3 region has the DNA TGTGCCAGCAAGGGGAACTATGGCTACACCTTC. This translates into CASKGNYGYTF.

This clonotype has a handful of counts. This chain joins TRBV3-1 and TRBJ2-7, with D perhaps matching TRBD1 (6 bases). The CDR3 sequence is 12 residues long. With 2 bases removed from V and 5 bases from J, the gap between germline ends came to 7 bases. The germline gives CDR1 LGHDT, CDR2 YNNKEL (reference sequence). This chain's CDR3 is CASSQSGDEQYF. The CDR3 region has the DNA TGTGCCAGCAGCCAATCAGGGGACGAGCAGTACTTC.

A remark on this clonotype: This may be a read error: a much more frequent sequence differs by one nucleotide. V is TRBV6-2 or TRBV6-3 and J is TRBJ1-1; TRBD1 agrees at 9 bases. The CDR3 extends over 19 amino acids. Per germline, CDR1 MNHEY and CDR2 SVGEGT. The CDR3 sequence is CASSAVPGQGPRFDTGAFF. Here the CDR3 DNA reads TGTGCCAGCAGTGCCGTCCCGGGACAGGGCCCGAGGTTTGACACTGGAGCTTTCTTT.

This clonotype was seen many times. J is TRBJ2-6 and V is TRBV19, with D perhaps matching TRBD1 or TRBD2 (5 bases each). The length of the CDR3 is 15 residues. Trimming cost V 9 bases and J 0 bases, with 12 bases left between them. CDR1 is LNHDA and CDR2 is SQIVND in the germline V gene (reference sequence). CDR3 bases: TGTGCCAGCGCATCTGGGGGCTCTGGGGCCAACGTCCTGACTTTC. Translating it yields CASASGGSGANVLTF.

The sample holds many counts of this clonotype. One end of the junction is discordant with germline, which a read error may explain. CDR3 bases: TGCAGTGCCAGAGGGGTGGGAGTCAATGAGCAGTTCTTC. This encodes CSARGVGVNEQFF. The V call is TRBV20-1, the J call TRBJ2-1, with D perhaps given as TRBD1 or TRBD2 (5 bases each). The CDR3 sequence is 13 residues long. Germline CDR1 is DFQATT and CDR2 is SNEGSKA (reference sequence).

The V and J genes are TRBV5-1 and TRBJ2-3, with D uncertain. Germline values: CDR1 SGHRS, CDR2 YFSETQ. The CDR3 contains 14 residues. V was clipped by 3 bases and J by 6 bases, with 14 bases between them. CDR3 in DNA: TGCGCCAGCAGCTCTAGACAAGTGGGCGATACGCAGTATTTT. This encodes CASSSRQVGDTQYF.

The chain couples TRBV3-1 to TRBJ2-2, with D maybe TRBD2 (5 bases). The CDR3 consists of 13 residues. CDR1 is LGHDT and CDR2 is YNNKEL in the germline V gene (reference sequence). The V and J ends lost 6 bases and 3 bases respectively, with 8 bases between them. The CDR3 loop reads CASRTRDTGELFF. In nucleotides, the CDR3 is TGTGCCAGCAGGACGCGGGACACCGGGGAGCTGTTTTTT.

This clonotype was seen repeatedly, ten times or more. The chain recombines TRBV20-1 with TRBJ1-1; 8 bases match TRBD1. The junction had 7 bases not matched to a gene; V was cut back by 6 bases and J by 4 bases. The CDR3 is 13 residues long. CDR1 and CDR2 (germline): DFQATT, SNEGSKA (reference sequence). The chain's CDR3 is CSARQGRGTEAFF. In DNA form, the CDR3 reads TGCAGTGCAAGACAGGGGAGGGGCACTGAAGCTTTCTTT.

The chain carries TRBV20-1 and TRBJ2-1; 10 bases align to TRBD1. V was clipped by 2 bases and J by 7 bases; unmatched bases: 8. Germline loops: CDR1 DFQATT, CDR2 SNEGSKA (reference sequence). The CDR3 sequence is 15 residues long. CDR3 coding DNA: TGCAGTGCTAGACGACAGGGGGCAGGAGAAAATGAGCAGTTCTTC. This gives the protein CSARRQGAGENEQFF.

The chain carries TRBV12-3 or TRBV12-4 and TRBJ2-7; D is uncertain. The CDR3 is 15 amino acids. V was trimmed by 3 bases and J by 7 bases, leaving 19 bases between them. Here the CDR3 reads CASSLEPGPSSEQYF. The CDR3 DNA follows: TGTGCCAGCAGTTTGGAGCCAGGCCCCTCAAGTGAGCAGTACTTC.

This clonotype was recorded many times. The chain links TRBV28 to TRBJ2-1, with a weak D call TRBD1 (6 bases). CDR3 length: 15 amino acids. Germline loops: CDR1 MDHEN, CDR2 SYDVKM. Trimming shortened V by 5 bases and J by 0 bases, and 11 bases separated the two germline ends. The CDR3 DNA reads as TGTGCCAGCAGTATGCAGGGGAGCTCCTACAATGAGCAGTTCTTC. It yields the protein CASSMQGSSYNEQFF.

The V call is TRBV5-6, the J call TRBJ2-7; 7 bases align to TRBD1. Per the germline V gene, CDR1 is SGHDT and CDR2 is YYEEEE. Trimming removed 4 bases from V and 6 bases from J; junction bases left unmatched: 10. This CDR3 is 14 amino acids long. The CDR3 sequence: CASSAGTATLEQYF. The DNA for the CDR3 is TGTGCCAGCAGCGCCGGGACAGCGACTCTCGAGCAGTACTTC.

The chain employs TRBV2 and TRBJ2-3, with no clear D. CDR1 and CDR2 (germline): SNHLY, FYNNEI. The CDR3 contains 13 residues. Trimming took 6 bases from V and 0 from J, leaving 7 bases between them. The CDR3 region has the DNA TGTGCCAGCAGCTACAAGAGCACAGATACGCAGTATTTT. Translating gives CASSYKSTDTQYF.

Concerning this clonotype itself: This may arise from a read error, as a much more abundant clone is one base away. V usage is TRBV30 and J usage is TRBJ1-1, with a weak D call TRBD1 (5 bases). This CDR3 has 12 amino acids. The ends were cut back, 5 bases at V and 0 bases at J, with 7 bases in the middle. Per the germline V gene, CDR1 is GTSNPN and CDR2 is SVGIG (reference sequence). This CDR3 is CAWDSMNTEAFF. The CDR3 DNA follows: TGTGCCTGGGACAGCATGAACACTGAAGCTTTCTTT.

This clonotype has only a few counts. The rearrangement uses TRBV5-1 and TRBJ1-5; TRBD1 matches at 11 bases. Germline-derived CDR1 and CDR2 are SGHRS and YFSETQ. This CDR3 comprises 16 residues. Losses at the gene ends were 0 bases for V and 4 bases for J; bases not matched to a gene: 3. The CDR3 sequence: CASSLVGTGGNQPQHF. In DNA form, the CDR3 reads TGCGCCAGCAGCTTGGTGGGGACAGGGGGGAATCAGCCCCAGCATTTT.

The chain is built from TRBV5-5 and TRBJ2-1; 12 nucleotides line up with TRBD1. The V gene's germline CDR1 is SGHKS and CDR2 YYEKEE (reference sequence). The V segment lost 3 bases and the J segment 1 base; nucleotides outside the gene matches: 5. This CDR3 comprises 17 residues. The CDR3 region is CASSSRDRGRSYNEQFF. Written as DNA, the CDR3 is TGTGCCAGCAGCTCCCGGGACAGGGGGCGATCCTACAATGAGCAGTTCTTC.

This clonotype was seen only a few times. The genes are TRBV20-1 and TRBJ2-2; TRBD2 matches 8 bases. The CDR3 covers 15 residues. The germline gives CDR1 DFQATT, CDR2 SNEGSKA (reference sequence). The V segment lost 3 bases and the J segment 4 bases; nucleotides outside the gene matches: 7. CDR3 protein: CSASSGIHSTGELFF. CDR3 nucleotide sequence: TGCAGTGCTAGTAGCGGGATACATAGCACCGGGGAGCTGTTTTTT.

This clonotype has a count of ten or more. DNA of the CDR3: TGTGCCAGCAGTCTCCTCCTAGCGGGAGGGCCGAGGGCCGGGGAGCTGTTTTTT. Translating gives CASSLLLAGGPRAGELFF. The chain links TRBV12-3 or TRBV12-4 to TRBJ2-2, with TRBD2 matching over 12 bases. The CDR3 runs to 18 residues. After removal of 5 bases from V and 6 bases from J, the junction contained 13 bases not matched to a gene.